This passage covers 12 T cell receptor beta chains from one sample sequenced in a study of T-cell reconstitution after alpha-beta-depleted transplantation in children. Unique molecular identifiers were used to barcode this TCRbeta library. TCRdb re-called the PCR reads with MiXCR, one entry per CDR3 protein. The data contain under 450,000 distinct CDR3 sequences, 15% to 20% of them seen just once; the ten biggest clones take up 25% to 35%. Here the sequenced sample was PBMCs, mostly from graft donor cells, taken 360 days after TCRalphabeta/CD19-depleted stem cell transplant. The receptors originated from a boy under two years old who had a stem cell transplant for Wiskott-Aldrich syndrome, so the T cells may come from the graft donor.

This clonotype was recorded many times. The gene calls are TRBV28 and TRBJ2-5, with D maybe TRBD2 (6 bases). V shed 5 bases and J shed 0 bases, with 10 bases lying between them. Germline V gene sequence: CDR1 MDHEN, CDR2 SYDVKM. The CDR3 loop spans 14 amino acids. CDR3 coding DNA: TGTGCCAGCAGTCTCCGGGACTACCAAGAGACCCAGTACTTC. It encodes CASSLRDYQETQYF.

This clonotype was observed a handful of times. The rearrangement uses TRBV20-1 and TRBJ1-4; D unresolved. The V end lost 6 bases, the J end lost 6 bases, and 5 bases lay between the germline ends. There are 10 residues in the CDR3. The germline CDR1 and CDR2 sequences are DFQATT and SNEGSKA (reference sequence). CDR3: CSAWDEKLFF. CDR3 sequence (DNA): TGCAGTGCCTGGGATGAAAAACTGTTTTTT.

The chain uses TRBV20-1 and TRBJ2-7; possibly TRBD1 for D (6 bases). Germline lookup yields CDR1 DFQATT and CDR2 SNEGSKA (reference sequence). This CDR3 has 14 amino acids. Trimming cost V 5 bases and J 6 bases, with 20 bases left between them. The DNA for the CDR3 is TGCAGTGCTGATGGACGGACAGCTAACCCCGAGCAGTACTTC. Amino acids: CSADGRTANPEQYF.

This clonotype has a handful of counts. The V gene is TRBV12-3 or TRBV12-4, the J gene TRBJ2-2, with D perhaps TRBD1 (6 bases). CDR3 size: 15 residues. Between the trimmed V and J ends, which lost 7 bases and 2 bases, there was a span of 14 bases. The CDR3 DNA reads TGTGCCAGCAAACCCAGGGGTACTAACACCGGGGAGCTGTTTTTT. This encodes CASKPRGTNTGELFF.

The sample holds many counts of this clonotype. The rearrangement joins TRBV5-1 to TRBJ2-3, with D possibly matching TRBD1 (6 bases). V lost 2 bases and J lost 5, with 9 bases in between. The CDR3 loop spans 13 amino acids. Germline V gives CDR1 SGHRS, CDR2 YFSETQ. The CDR3 sequence: CASSLQGEDTQYF. CDR3 DNA: TGCGCCAGCAGCTTACAGGGTGAAGATACGCAGTATTTT.

There are a few counts of this clonotype. The gene calls are TRBV10-3 and TRBJ2-3, with 9 bases aligning to TRBD1. The CDR3 has 12 residues. Unmatched junction bases numbered 5, after V lost 8 bases and J lost 8 bases. CDR1 is ENHRY, CDR2 SYGVKD, per germline. CDR3 region: CAIGQGIGTQYF. In DNA, the CDR3 is TGTGCCATCGGACAGGGGATCGGTACGCAGTATTTT.

This clonotype was found a few times. The J gene is TRBJ2-1, the V gene TRBV5-1; D might be TRBD1 (5 bases). The CDR3 has 14 amino acids. The V gene's germline CDR1 is SGHRS and CDR2 YFSETQ. Trimming removed 2 bases at V and 4 bases at J, with 10 bases between. The CDR3 coding sequence is TGCGCCAGCAGCTTCGACAGTCTTTACAATGAGCAGTTCTTC. As protein: CASSFDSLYNEQFF.

This clonotype was counted only a few times. The rearrangement joins TRBV6-5 to TRBJ2-5, with D tentatively TRBD2 (6 bases). CDR3 size: 14 residues. The ends were cut back, 2 bases at V and 1 base at J, with 8 bases in the middle. From germline, CDR1 is MNHEY and CDR2 SVGAGI. In DNA form, the CDR3 reads TGTGCCAGCAGTTACGGGGGGACCCAAGAGACCCAGTACTTC. Translation: CASSYGGTQETQYF.

This clonotype was observed a few times. The V gene is TRBV6-1, the J gene TRBJ2-7; 7 nucleotides match TRBD1. Germline CDR1 and CDR2: MNHNS and SASEGT. CDR3 length equals 17 residues. Trimming removed 6 bases from V and 3 bases from J; junction bases left unmatched: 17. CDR3: CASSPQAQGVKFYEQYF. In DNA form, the CDR3 reads TGTGCCAGCAGCCCCCAGGCGCAGGGGGTTAAGTTCTACGAGCAGTACTTC.

This clonotype was seen only a few times. This chain links TRBV7-2 with TRBJ1-1; TRBD1 matches at 7 bases. The CDR3 is made up of 15 amino acids. The germline gives CDR1 SGHTA, CDR2 FQGNSA. V lost 5 bases, J lost 1 base, and 7 bases stayed unmatched. The CDR3 loop reads CASSPRQGGNTEAFF. CDR3 nucleotide sequence: TGTGCCAGCAGCCCAAGACAGGGCGGGAACACTGAAGCTTTCTTT.

The rearrangement links TRBV4-1 to TRBJ2-1, with TRBD2 matching 12 bases. CDR1 MGHRA and CDR2 YSYEKL come from the germline V gene. V shed 1 base, J shed 5 bases, and the junction held 6 bases outside the gene matches. CDR3 length: 17 residues. The CDR3 protein is CASSQVFLAGGDNEQFF. CDR3 in DNA: TGCGCCAGCAGCCAAGTCTTCCTAGCGGGGGGGGACAATGAGCAGTTCTTC.

This clonotype was counted between two and nine times. The chain is built from TRBV2 and TRBJ2-7; D is uncertain. CDR1 and CDR2 from the germline V gene are SNHLY and FYNNEI. V lost 3 bases to trimming and J lost 3 bases, with 9 bases between them. The CDR3 is 13 residues long. The CDR3 DNA follows: TGTGCCAGCAGTGATCTGGGGTACTACGAGCAGTACTTC. It is translated as CASSDLGYYEQYF.